These T cell receptor beta chains were read from a single sample in a study of blood T cells in healthy people across ages. One entry per CDR3 protein results from TCRdb running MiXCR on the 5' RACE reads. Counted here are fewer than 800,000 distinct CDR3 sequences, roughly 25% occurring once; the ten biggest clones make up 9.4%. The sample was also reused in another study, on T cells of mothers and their children.

The sample was blood. These receptors all stem from a boy aged 5-17 years in good health. The conserved cysteine and the conserved F or W are not part of the CDR3 here.

V	J	CDR3
TRBV29-1	TRBJ2-5	SVQTGRETQY
TRBV20-1	.	SATKPGTEAYEQY
TRBV19	TRBJ2-1	ASSIMATANEQF
TRBV20-1	TRBJ2-3	SARDPISTDTQY
TRBV3-1	TRBJ2-1	ASSRGAGVGNEQF
TRBV3-1	TRBJ2-5	ASSQERRGGAGTQY
TRBV28	TRBJ2-3	ASSGTPLSTDTQY
TRBV20-1	TRBJ1-4	SARGLQQGRNEKLF
TRBV7-9	TRBJ2-7	ASSLLRDRAYEQY
TRBV6-5	TRBJ2-2	ASSSWTSGTGELF
TRBV27	TRBJ1-4	ASRLGPATNEKLF
TRBV6-1	TRBJ1-2	ASSALTGVGYGYT
TRBV5-6	TRBJ1-2	ASSLGGWRGYT
TRBV4-1	TRBJ2-4	ASSQDGGGRDIQY
TRBV27	TRBJ1-1	ASSPTGTVKTEAF
TRBV4-1	.	ASSEGQRSEQY
TRBV6-5	TRBJ1-5	ASSPGQGLGPQH
TRBV7-9	TRBJ1-4	ASSLGGAFATNEKLF
TRBV3-1	TRBJ1-4	ASSPTRTGEKLF
TRBV2	TRBJ2-3	ASSELTGSTDTQY
TRBV10-3	TRBJ2-5	AISEEHGQETQY
TRBV7-2	TRBJ2-7	ASSLAGTSGIIDEQY
TRBV7-9	TRBJ1-2	ASSPHGPWDGYT
TRBV3-1	TRBJ1-4	ASNQNNEKLF
TRBV5-1	TRBJ1-1	ASSLRSTEEAF
TRBV7-3	TRBJ2-3	ASSHPGRGPQADTQY
TRBV19	TRBJ2-7	ASSGQGVNEQY
TRBV7-2	TRBJ2-1	ASSLRTGSYNEQF
TRBV6-2/TRBV6-3	TRBJ2-3	ASSQRGQGPDTQY
TRBV12-3/TRBV12-4	TRBJ1-1	ASSNMFGEATEAF
TRBV4-3	TRBJ1-2	ASSQDGDRPYGYT
TRBV29-1	.	SFTSPIYEQY
TRBV25-1	.	ASREATGLFDEQF
TRBV18	TRBJ1-1	ASSRGLEGTEAF
TRBV28	TRBJ2-5	ASSFTLRLRKTQY
TRBV28	TRBJ2-5	ASSPLAGGPAETQY
TRBV20-1	TRBJ2-7	SARGRRRDASYEQY
TRBV4-2	TRBJ2-7	ASSQDLGLAGRNYEQY
TRBV19	TRBJ2-1	ASQQGERYNEQF
TRBV5-1	TRBJ1-1	ASSPERGTEAF
TRBV7-2	TRBJ2-2	ASSFGSSGGGTGELF
TRBV4-1	TRBJ2-5	ASSQELDRDQETQY
TRBV29-1	TRBJ2-1	SVEDSGEGQF
TRBV29-1	TRBJ1-5	SVVLWGLGNQPQH
TRBV6-6	TRBJ2-4	ASRSGANIQY
TRBV11-2	TRBJ2-2	ASSLDRSGGPTGELF
TRBV29-1	TRBJ2-3	SGLGLASGKDTQY
TRBV18	TRBJ1-1	ASSPSTISSTEAF
TRBV20-1	.	SARGLTSRLDEQF
TRBV28	TRBJ1-4	ASRLVDGGGEKLF
TRBV29-1	TRBJ2-4	SVRGGRNIQY
TRBV7-2	TRBJ2-3	ASSPVTGTADTQY
TRBV13	TRBJ2-5	ASSLKALLQETQY
TRBV3-1	TRBJ2-3	ASSQLADTQY
TRBV3-1	TRBJ2-7	ASSQGGGNEQY
TRBV15	TRBJ2-5	ATHPSGSGTQY
TRBV10-3	TRBJ2-5	AISDGGGQEETQY
TRBV6-1	TRBJ2-5	ASSEQGTQETQY